This T cell receptor beta chain stems from a study of brain T cells in children with intractable seizures. As for this clone: The target antigen is unknown.

V was pared by 2 bases and J by 3 bases, with 5 bases of the junction left unmatched. Per germline, CDR1 GTSNPN and CDR2 SVGIG (reference sequence). The CDR3 runs to 15 residues. The time point: blood from clinic visit 5 months post-surgery; TSC patient then seizure free. The sequenced cases were selected for having the highest brain T cell transcript signatures. Pre-surgery treatment included at least one anti-epileptic drug. Study-level points and caveats: Clones missing pre-surgery may reflect undersampling of that blood sample.

Sequencing used immunoSEQ multiplex PCR; TCRdb keeps in-frame clones, though not all of them. The sample has about 340,000 clones, about 93% seen once. V is TRBV30 and J is TRBJ2-3; 10 bases agree with TRBD2. This TCR was recovered from a boy in the first two years of life with tuberous sclerosis and intractable seizures. The sample in question was peripheral blood, obtained roughly 5 months after surgery. The DNA for the CDR3 is TGTGCCTGGAGTTGGAGCGGGGGGGTAACAGATACGCAGTATTTT. Amino acids: CAWSWSGGVTDTQYF.